This T cell receptor beta chain was sequenced in a study of cytomegalovirus exposure and HLA in healthy donors (dated by TCRdb to 2015 to 2018). Context from the whole study: An earlier analysis of 587 of the donors reported 276 Gb of sequence data and 95 million to 120 million unique TCR beta sequences obtained from about 180 million T cells. The T cell repertoires of 670 or so subjects were profiled by immunosequencing and related to cytomegalovirus serostatus. Across around 400 genotyped donors of the cohort, an average of about 220,000 unique TCR beta nucleotide sequences per donor were sequenced, and 15% to 20% of those sequences were non-productive. A later genetic analysis used genome-wide SNP genotypes for about 60% of the roughly 670 donors, treating that subset as a discovery cohort. Both class I and class II loci were covered by HLA typing, at four-digit resolution. About 300 gigabases of sequencing data and tens of millions of unique TCR sequences were included in an early release covering about 620 HLA-typed donors. To predict cytomegalovirus infection status, the study brought together high-throughput TCR immunosequencing, statistical association of individual TCRs with disease status, and machine learning. An earlier analysis of about 620 of the donors applied high-throughput TCR beta sequencing to assess whether each TCR beta V gene segment acted as functional or pseudogenic. The later analysis used no new phenotypic data to find candidate immune exposures, relying instead on TCR beta sequences and their occurrence across donors. The number of donors typed differed by locus, with 629-630 for A, B, C, DRB1 and DQB1, around 520 for DQA1, 600 to 610 for DPA1, and some 470 for DPB1. The study aimed to test whether cataloging public T cell receptors could reveal signatures of past pathogen exposure. Besides the first cohort of approximately 710 subjects, a separate validation cohort made up of 90 to 150 different subjects was used. In a later analysis, previously published TCR beta repertoires from about 670 donors were re-analyzed and high-resolution HLA genotyping was added so that TCR occurrence patterns could be studied. All discovery cohort repertoires had been generated on a single sequencing platform. The genetic ancestry cluster associated with self-reported Caucasian donors included roughly 84% of the roughly 380 genotyped donors. Donor age, sex, ethnicity and CMV serostatus were compiled together with the repertoire data. Four to six DR-DQ haplotypes were handled as single units for association and clustering, since linkage in the cohort was strong.

Overall study results and their limits: In a later genetic analysis, fewer N-insertions in productive TCRs were reported among donors in an Asian-associated ancestry cluster than the roughly 670-donor mean. According to a later analysis, TCR association rates differed among HLA loci, with DRB1 alleles showing the most associated TCRs and HLA-C alleles showing the fewest. Correlated functional status among segregating V segments might reflect linkage disequilibrium, but an unknown experimental factor could not be ruled out. A cluster of highly shared sequence variants was judged likely to represent a technical artifact of the sequencing pipeline. In both the original and validation cohorts, the classifier was reported to diagnose cytomegalovirus status with high specificity and sensitivity. Roughly uniform sequencing depth across donors was assumed in presence/absence analyses, although this assumption may not hold. Several of the top co-occurrence clusters appeared to be linked to parvovirus B19, influenza, CMV and Epstein-Barr virus, according to a later analysis. A few of the identified cytomegalovirus-associated TCR beta chains were confirmed in vitro to be specific for cytomegalovirus antigens. HLA typing was unavailable for some donors at each locus, so association tests used only the typed subset. When HLA alleles, especially DR and DQ, strongly co-occurred, TCR associations were difficult to assign to individual alleles. The earlier analysis of some 560 of the donors excluded fewer than 20 rarely observed V segments, including chromosome 9 orphons, because counts were too low. The cohort was sequenced for TCR beta chains only, and without alpha or paired-chain data the features that could be detected were limited. Specific HLA alleles were associated with roughly 17,000 TCR beta sequences at a false discovery rate of 0.05 in a later analysis. The authors suggested that the approach could potentially be extended to other disease states and immunological phenotypes. A total of some 180 TCR beta chains were listed by the study as associated with cytomegalovirus. An earlier analysis of approximately 570 of the donors showed that most TCR beta V segments appeared in productive rearrangements either about 90% or about 30% of the time, which broadly matched IMGT annotations. Compared with equally common non-associated chains, HLA-associated TCR beta chains in a later analysis were more clonally expanded and had lower generation probabilities. A further reported finding was that TCR beta sequences accurately predicted the HLA-A and HLA-B alleles for most subjects in the first cohort. Across donors, most TCR sequences were observed very rarely, whereas some public TCRs were present in many individuals. V-gene and J-gene trimming of TCR beta chains was associated with a missense DCLRE1C variant in a later genetic analysis, and the association was replicated in an independent cohort. According to a later analysis, most CMV-associated TCR beta chains appeared to be HLA-restricted, and the HLA associations seemed to be driven largely by CMV exposure. The 87-base-pair reads could not distinguish some IMGT-functional V segments, including TRBV6-2 and TRBV6-3, so those segments were excluded. The only immune exposure information available for the cohort was CMV serostatus.

The cohort was made up of roughly 670 healthy bone marrow donors. At the time of sampling, every cohort member was nominally healthy, though immune exposures that went unrecorded were likely present. The donor tested CMV seropositive, placing the donor among the roughly 300 seropositive members of the cohort. A peripheral blood sample was collected from each donor, and TCR beta sequencing was performed on peripheral blood mononuclear cells. The Qiagen DNeasy Blood Extraction Kit was used to extract genomic DNA from the blood cell samples. Note on this clone: Its recognized antigen is unknown. No much larger clonotype is one base removed from it; base qualities were not supplied.

For this chain, trimming is 6 bases at the V end and 6 bases at the J end, and the number of junction bases without a gene match is 7. The CDR3, from cysteine to phenylalanine, totals 15 residues. Just CDR3 DNA is preserved here, 45 bases in frame from base 1. The germline V gene (reference sequence) provides CDR1 MNHEY and CDR2 SMNVEV. Receptors were amplified or captured by the immunoSEQ multiplex PCR assay. For the multiplex PCR, a mixture combining 60 forward primers for TCR Vbeta segments and 13 reverse primers for TCR Jbeta segments was used. The CDR3 region of rearranged TCR beta genes was amplified from genomic DNA with a multiplex PCR assay. The Illumina HiSeq System was used to sequence the amplified TCR beta libraries as 87-base-pair reads. The authors processed their data as follows. In a later analysis, tens of millions of unique TCR beta chains were counted across the approximately 640 repertoires, and roughly 11 million of these chains were shared by at least two donors. To remove PCR and sequencing errors, raw reads were error-corrected and collapsed into unique sequences using a nearest-neighbor algorithm that merged closely related sequences. To assign V, D and J gene segments, CDR3 sequences were aligned to IMGT reference sequences. For a sequence to be retained, a match of at least six nucleotides was required to both a V gene segment and a J gene segment. Rearrangements were classified as productive when the CDR3 lacked stop codons and remained in frame with V and J, and all other rearrangements were classified as non-productive. CDR3 was defined according to IMGT convention as the region running from the second conserved V-encoded cysteine to the conserved J-encoded phenylalanine. In an earlier analysis of around 540 of the donors, sequences lacking an unambiguous match to a single V gene segment were excluded. An earlier analysis of a few hundred of the donors classified V segments as functional when productive rearrangements were above 56.7% and as segregating when the standard deviation between donors was above 5%. To diagnose cytomegalovirus status from the catalog of TCR beta chain sequences, a statistical classification framework was built. V and J gene assignment, in a later analysis, came from comparing TCR nucleotide sequences with IMGT/GENE-DB human TR gene sequences. A later analysis assigned CDR3 sequences and most-parsimonious VDJ recombination scenarios with the TCRdist pipeline. In a later analysis, every TCR beta chain was defined by the combination of its CDR3 amino acid sequence and its V-gene family, and reads without a unique V-gene family were dropped. As a way to deal with suspected cross-contamination and a sequencing artifact, a later analysis dropped over 550 nucleotide sequences that were highly shared and had low generation probability. In a later analysis, a clonal expansion index for each public chain was calculated from normalized within-repertoire ranks of inferred template counts. In a later analysis, generation probabilities were computed with a VDJ recombination model fitted to out-of-frame rearrangements, and the resulting probabilities were checked against IGoR. A later analysis scored TCR-TCR, TCR-HLA and TCR-CMV co-occurrence with hypergeometric tests, applying a repertoire-size bias correction to TCR pairs. A later analysis estimated false discovery rates by permuting HLA or CMV assignments 20 times. In a later analysis, co-occurring TCRs were grouped using DBSCAN, with TCRdist sequence similarity added in when clustering inside HLA-allele-positive subsets. Co-occurrence clustering excluded repertoires with fewer than 30,000 or more than 120,000 public chains, plus five with anomalous nucleotide sharing. Held by TCRdb, this immuneACCESS table contains in-frame sequences only and omits some clones. Under half of the omission traces to an unresolved V gene where checked; the cause of the rest is unknown. The V and J calls and clone size were taken over from that table, and D and trimming were inferred from the DNA. The table for this sample lists about 130,000 clones; 83% of them were counted only once. The ten largest account for 3.6% of the sample.

The clonotype originates from a woman in her 40s in good health and CMV-seropositive. Sequencing was carried out using PBMCs. The chain couples TRBV27 to TRBJ2-1, with TRBD1 identical over 11 junction bases. The nucleotides are TGTGCCAGCAGGCTGGACAGGGGGCCGGTCAATGAGCAGTTCTTC. Translated, this gives CASRLDRGPVNEQFF.